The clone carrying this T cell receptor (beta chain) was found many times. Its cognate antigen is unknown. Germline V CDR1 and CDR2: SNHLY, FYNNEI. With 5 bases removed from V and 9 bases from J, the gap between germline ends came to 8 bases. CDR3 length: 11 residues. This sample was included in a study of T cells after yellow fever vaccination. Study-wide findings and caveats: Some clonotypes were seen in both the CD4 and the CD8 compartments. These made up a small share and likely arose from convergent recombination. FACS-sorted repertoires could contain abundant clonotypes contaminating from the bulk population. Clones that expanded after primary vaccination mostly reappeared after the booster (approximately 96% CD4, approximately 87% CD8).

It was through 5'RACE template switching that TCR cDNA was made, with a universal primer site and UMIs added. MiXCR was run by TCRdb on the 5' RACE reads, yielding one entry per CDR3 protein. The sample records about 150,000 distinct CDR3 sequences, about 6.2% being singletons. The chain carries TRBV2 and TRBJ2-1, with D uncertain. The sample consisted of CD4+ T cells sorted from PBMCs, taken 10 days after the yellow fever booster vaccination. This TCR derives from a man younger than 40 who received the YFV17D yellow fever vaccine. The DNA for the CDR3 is TGTGCCAGCAGTAAGAGGAGTGAGCAGTTCTTC. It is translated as CASSKRSEQFF.